These 25 T cell receptor beta chains were all obtained from the same sample, sequenced in a study of T-cell memory formation after mild COVID-19 (dated by TCRdb to the early 2020s). Library preparation was by 5' RACE. Sequenced using an Illumina NovaSeq 6000. TCRdb applied fastp at Q25 and MiXCR to the public reads, then kept only in-frame beta chains. CDR3 protein sequences are deduplicated, and each keeps its most common genes and DNA. For this sample the table gives around 250,000 distinct CDR3 sequences, of which roughly 15% were detected only once. Approximately 25% of the sample goes to the ten largest clones. Material: PBMCs or a T cell subset sorted from them (not recorded which). The receptor set was obtained from a man younger than 35 who had mild COVID-19 (a few samples of this study predate the infection). The sample titles of this study are shuffled in the database, so cell type and time point are left out; the donor was told from shared clones.

This sequence joins TRBV5-4 and TRBJ2-1, with D uncertain. CDR1 is SGHNT, CDR2 YYREEE, per germline (reference sequence). The CDR3 has 15 residues. Trimming shortened V by 0 bases and J by 0 bases, and 7 bases separated the two germline ends. CDR3: CASSLAMGSYNEQFF. The CDR3, as DNA: TGTGCCAGCAGCTTGGCAATGGGCTCCTACAATGAGCAGTTCTTC. Full variable domain (remainder filled in from reference TRBV5-4 and TRBJ2-1): ETGVTQSPTHLIKTRGQQVTLRCSSQSGHNTVSWYQQALGQGPQFIFQYYREEENGRGNFPPRFSGLQFPNYSSELNVNALELDDSALYLCASSLAMGSYNEQFFGPGTRLTVL.

J is TRBJ2-4 and V is TRBV5-6; perhaps TRBD2 as D (5 bases). V lost 0 bases and J 16 bases, leaving 14 bases between the germline ends. Germline CDR1 reads SGHDT; CDR2 reads YYEEEE. The CDR3 runs 12 residues. In DNA form, the CDR3 reads TGTGCCAGCAGCTTGGTCGGGGAAATGGGTTACTTC. Encoded protein: CASSLVGEMGYF.

J is TRBJ2-3 and V is TRBV7-9; 8 bases are shared with TRBD1. The V segment lost 5 bases and the J segment 2 bases; nucleotides outside the gene matches: 6. This CDR3 spans 15 amino acids. CDR1 is SEHNR and CDR2 is FQNEAQ in the germline V gene (reference sequence). CDR3 DNA: TGTGCCAGCAGCCCCGGGACAGGTTACACAGATACGCAGTATTTT. Encoded protein: CASSPGTGYTDTQYF.

This clonotype was observed a few times. The chain joins TRBV20-1 to TRBJ2-7; 8 positions agree with TRBD1. Germline loops: CDR1 DFQATT, CDR2 SNEGSKA (reference sequence). The CDR3 loop spans 15 amino acids. Trimming removed 5 bases from V and 2 bases from J; junction bases left unmatched: 11. CDR3 nucleotide sequence: TGCAGTGCTGGACCCCTGGGACAGGTAGCCTACGAGCAGTACTTC. This codes for CSAGPLGQVAYEQYF.

This chain joins TRBV6-5 and TRBJ2-1, with 8 bases aligning to TRBD1. With V trimmed by 6 bases and J by 0 bases, 13 bases remained unmatched. Germline CDR1 reads MNHEY; CDR2 reads SVGAGI. The CDR3 has 18 residues. CDR3 sequence (DNA): TGTGCCAGCAGCCGAGGTAGAGGGGACAGGCGCTCCTACAATGAGCAGTTCTTC. It translates to CASSRGRGDRRSYNEQFF.

This clonotype was picked up a small number of times. The rearrangement uses TRBV9 and TRBJ1-2, with TRBD1 as a possible D gene (5 bases). The V gene's germline CDR1 is SGDLS and CDR2 YYNGEE. Trimming shortened V by 0 bases and J by 4 bases, and 10 bases separated the two germline ends. The CDR3 contains 14 residues. The CDR3 protein is CASSVGGDPYGYTF. The CDR3 nucleotides are TGTGCCAGCAGCGTAGGGGGGGACCCCTATGGCTACACCTTC.

This clonotype was seen repeatedly, ten times or more. The chain is built from TRBV20-1 and TRBJ2-5; D is possibly TRBD2 (6 bases). This CDR3 has 14 amino acids. Germline-derived CDR1 and CDR2 are DFQATT and SNEGSKA (reference sequence). Trimming stripped 0 bases from V and 4 bases from J, with 12 bases between. The CDR3: CSARDQGGVETQYF. The DNA for the CDR3 is TGCAGTGCTAGAGATCAGGGCGGGGTAGAGACCCAGTACTTC.

The rearrangement links TRBV7-9 to TRBJ1-5; the D gene is possibly TRBD1 (5 bases). V lost 5 bases, J lost 2 bases, and 13 bases lay in between. The germline gives CDR1 SEHNR, CDR2 FQNEAQ (reference sequence). CDR3 size: 15 residues. The CDR3 DNA sequence: TGTGCCAGCAGCCCTGGGACGGTGGGCAATCAGCCCCAGCATTTT. Its translation: CASSPGTVGNQPQHF.

This chain joins TRBV5-1 and TRBJ2-3, with 13 bases fitting TRBD2. This CDR3 region has 18 residues. The ends lost 0 bases at V and 6 bases at J; junction bases unmatched: 10. Germline assignment: CDR1 SGHRS and CDR2 YFSETQ. The CDR3 DNA is TGCGCCAGCAGCTTGGTGGTTACTAGCGGGGGGGCCGGGGATACGCAGTATTTT. This gives the protein CASSLVVTSGGAGDTQYF.

This clonotype was detected a few times. This chain joins TRBV15 and TRBJ1-5; D remains ambiguous. Germline lookup yields CDR1 LNHNV and CDR2 YYDKDF (reference sequence). V was trimmed by 0 bases and J by 0 bases, leaving 6 bases between them. CDR3 length equals 15 residues. The CDR3 DNA follows: TGTGCCACCAGCAGAGACACAGCTAGCAATCAGCCCCAGCATTTT. The encoded protein is CATSRDTASNQPQHF.

This sequence joins TRBV15 and TRBJ1-5; possibly TRBD1 for D (5 bases). Trimming removed 4 bases at V and 0 bases at J, with 10 bases between. Germline CDR1 is LNHNV and CDR2 is YYDKDF (reference sequence). This CDR3 comprises 15 residues. The CDR3 bases are TGTGCCACCAGCACAGGGACGGATAGCAATCAGCCCCAGCATTTT. Its translation: CATSTGTDSNQPQHF.

The genes are TRBV4-3 and TRBJ1-2, with 8 bases matching TRBD1. This CDR3 is built from 16 residues. Trimming at V came to 0 bases and at J to 6 bases, leaving 9 bases not matched to a gene. Per germline, CDR1 LGHNA and CDR2 YSLEER. Here the CDR3 DNA reads TGCGCCAGCAGCCAAGATCTAACAGGGGGAGAGGATGGCTACACCTTC. Amino acid sequence: CASSQDLTGGEDGYTF.

The chain is built from TRBV7-2 and TRBJ1-1; unclear D gene. The germline V gene encodes CDR1 SGHTA and CDR2 FQGNSA. The CDR3 consists of 14 residues. Trimming cost V 4 bases and J 5 bases, with 14 bases left between them. The CDR3 loop reads CASSYNPGETEAFF. The DNA of the CDR3 is TGTGCCAGCAGCTACAACCCCGGGGAGACTGAAGCTTTCTTT.

Only one count was recorded for this clonotype. The chain recombines TRBV20-1 with TRBJ2-4, with D perhaps matching TRBD1 (6 bases). The CDR3 is made up of 12 amino acids. V was clipped by 7 bases and J by 6 bases, with 13 bases between them. CDR1 DFQATT and CDR2 SNEGSKA come from the germline V gene (reference sequence). CDR3 sequence (DNA): TGCAGTGTTCAGGGGTCCCCAAACATTCAGTACTTC. Translation: CSVQGSPNIQYF.

The rearrangement uses TRBV6-2 or TRBV6-3 and TRBJ2-7; D remains unclear. Trimming stripped 6 bases from V and 2 bases from J, with 14 bases between. This CDR3 spans 14 amino acids. Germline V CDR1 and CDR2: MNHEY, SVGEGT. The CDR3 region is CASSDGTRPYEQYV. CDR3 sequence (DNA): TGTGCCAGCAGCGACGGAACGAGGCCCTACGAGCAGTACGTC.

J is TRBJ2-5 and V is TRBV11-2, with 8 bases matching TRBD2. The germline CDR1 and CDR2 sequences are SGHAT and FQNNGV. J gave up 2 bases and V 1 base, and 3 bases lay outside the gene matches. This CDR3 comprises 15 residues. The CDR3 region has the DNA TGTGCCAGCAGCTTAGTAACTAGCGGACAAGAGACCCAGTACTTC. This encodes CASSLVTSGQETQYF. The complete variable domain, with remaining parts taken from reference TRBV11-2 and TRBJ2-5, reads EAGVAQSPRYKIIEKRQSVAFWCNPISGHATLYWYQQILGQGPKLLIQFQNNGVVDDSQLPKDRFSAERLKGVDSTLKIQPAKLEDSAVYLCASSLVTSGQETQYFGPGTRLLVL.

This clonotype was recorded only once. The chain couples TRBV4-3 to TRBJ1-4; a possible D gene is TRBD1 (6 bases). The germline V and J ends were trimmed by 0 bases and 12 bases, with 14 bases remaining between them. Germline assignment: CDR1 LGHNA and CDR2 YSLEER. The CDR3 spans 14 residues. For the CDR3, the DNA is TGCGCCAGCAGCCAAGACCCAGGGGCAGGTGAACTGTTTTTT. Translating it yields CASSQDPGAGELFF.

This clonotype was found a few times. The chain combines TRBV12-3 or TRBV12-4 with TRBJ1-1; D is unresolved. There are 14 residues in the CDR3. V was cut by 6 bases and J by 5 bases, with 16 bases left in between. Written as DNA, the CDR3 is TGTGCCAGCAGCCGTACCGAGGGCGGGACTGAAGCTTTCTTT. Protein sequence: CASSRTEGGTEAFF.

This clonotype came up a few times. The V and J genes are TRBV7-2 and TRBJ2-1, with D unclear. Germline CDR1 is SGHTA and CDR2 is FQGNSA. V dropped 3 bases and J dropped 2 bases, with 8 bases sitting between them. CDR3 length: 14 amino acids. The CDR3 loop reads CASSFSVPYNEQFF. The CDR3 coding sequence is TGTGCCAGCAGCTTCAGTGTCCCCTACAATGAGCAGTTCTTC.

The chain is built from TRBV19 and TRBJ2-3; D unresolved. Trimming removed 1 base from V and 6 bases from J, with 14 bases in between. CDR1 is LNHDA, CDR2 SQIVND, per germline (reference sequence). CDR3 size: 15 residues. CDR3: CASSIGRSPPDTQYF. The DNA of the CDR3 is TGTGCCAGTAGTATAGGTCGCTCGCCCCCGGATACGCAGTATTTT.

This clonotype was seen only a few times. The chain joins TRBV7-2 to TRBJ2-3; 7 bases line up with TRBD1. V trimming: 5 bases; J trimming: 3 bases; junction bases outside the gene matches: 8. Germline CDR1 and CDR2: SGHTA and FQGNSA. CDR3 size: 15 residues. The CDR3 reads CASSGRYRGTDTQYF. Written as DNA, the CDR3 is TGTGCCAGCAGCGGCCGGTACAGGGGAACAGATACGCAGTATTTT.

V usage is TRBV4-2 and J usage is TRBJ2-7; possible D gene TRBD1, 6 bases. The V gene's germline CDR1 is LGHNA and CDR2 YNFKEQ. The CDR3 runs to 15 residues. Trimming took 1 base from V and 2 from J, leaving 12 bases between them. The chain's CDR3 is CASSQAPDRTYEQYF. In DNA form, the CDR3 reads TGTGCCAGCAGCCAAGCTCCCGACAGGACCTACGAGCAGTACTTC.

V is TRBV28 and J is TRBJ2-7; 9 bases are shared with TRBD2. V lost 6 bases and J lost 0; bases outside the gene matches: 9. Germline values: CDR1 MDHEN, CDR2 SYDVKM. This CDR3 comprises 16 residues. The CDR3 DNA sequence: TGTGCCAGCAGCCCCTCTAGCGGGGTCTTCTCCTACGAGCAGTACGTC. The encoded protein is CASSPSSGVFSYEQYV.

The chain couples TRBV5-1 to TRBJ2-2; 7 nucleotides agree with TRBD1. Per the germline V gene, CDR1 is SGHRS and CDR2 is YFSETQ. V was clipped by 3 bases and J by 6 bases; unmatched bases: 14. This CDR3 is 17 amino acids long. As DNA, the CDR3 is TGCGCCAGCAGCTCTATTCCACAGGGCCAGGGGGCCGGGGAGCTGTTTTTT. Translating gives CASSSIPQGQGAGELFF.

This clonotype came up many times. This chain connects TRBV5-6 to TRBJ2-1, with TRBD2 matching 15 bases. V was pared by 4 bases and J by 0 bases, with 8 bases of the junction left unmatched. CDR1 is SGHDT and CDR2 is YYEEEE in the germline V gene. The CDR3 length is 19 residues. This CDR3 is CASSPGLAGGHSSYNEQFF. CDR3 in DNA: TGTGCCAGCAGCCCGGGACTAGCGGGGGGCCATAGCTCCTACAATGAGCAGTTCTTC.